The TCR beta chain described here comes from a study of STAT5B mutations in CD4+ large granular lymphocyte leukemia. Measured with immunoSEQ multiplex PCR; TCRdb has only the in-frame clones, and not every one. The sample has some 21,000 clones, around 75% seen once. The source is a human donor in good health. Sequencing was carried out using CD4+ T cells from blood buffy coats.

The CDR3 loop reads CASSSQGYGYTF. The CDR3 DNA follows: TGTGCCAGCAGTTCACAGGGGTATGGCTACACCTTC. The genes are TRBV27 and TRBJ1-2, with 7 bases fitting TRBD1. Germline CDR1 is MNHEY and CDR2 is SMNVEV (reference sequence). The CDR3 is made up of 12 amino acids. V lost 4 bases and J lost 5; bases outside the gene matches: 1.